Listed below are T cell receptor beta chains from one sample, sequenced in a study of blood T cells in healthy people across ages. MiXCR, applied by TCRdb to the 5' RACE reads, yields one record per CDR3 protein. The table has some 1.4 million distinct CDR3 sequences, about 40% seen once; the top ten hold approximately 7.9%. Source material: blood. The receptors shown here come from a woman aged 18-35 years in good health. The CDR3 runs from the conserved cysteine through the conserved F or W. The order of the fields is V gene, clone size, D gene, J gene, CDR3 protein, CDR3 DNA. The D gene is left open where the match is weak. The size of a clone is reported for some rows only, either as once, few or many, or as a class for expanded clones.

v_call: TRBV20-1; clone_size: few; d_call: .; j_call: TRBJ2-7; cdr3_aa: CSVPHGGPGYEQYF; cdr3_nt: TGCAGTGTTCCGCACGGAGGACCAGGCTACGAGCAGTACTTC
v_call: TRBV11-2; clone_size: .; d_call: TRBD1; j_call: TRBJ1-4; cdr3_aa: CASRTGINEKLFF; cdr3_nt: TGTGCCAGCAGGACAGGGATTAATGAAAAACTGTTTTTT
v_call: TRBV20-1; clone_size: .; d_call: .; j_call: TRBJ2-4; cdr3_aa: CSARDPETGIENIQYF; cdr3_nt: TGCAGTGCTAGAGATCCCGAGACAGGAATCGAAAACATTCAGTACTTC
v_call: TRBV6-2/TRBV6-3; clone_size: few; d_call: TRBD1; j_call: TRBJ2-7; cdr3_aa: CASSYLPGQGSYEQYF; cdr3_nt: TGTGCCAGCAGTTACCTCCCGGGACAGGGCTCCTACGAGCAGTACTTC
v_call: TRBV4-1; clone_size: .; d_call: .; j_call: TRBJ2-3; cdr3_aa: CASSQDYISSTGDTQYF; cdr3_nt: TGCGCCAGCAGCCAAGATTATATATCGTCCACTGGAGATACGCAGTATTTT
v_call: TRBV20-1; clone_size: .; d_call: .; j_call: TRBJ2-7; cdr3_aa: CSAARDTSYEQYF; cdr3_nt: TGCAGTGCTGCCCGGGACACATCCTACGAGCAGTACTTC
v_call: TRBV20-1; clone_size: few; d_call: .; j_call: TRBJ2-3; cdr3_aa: CSAEGRDTQYF; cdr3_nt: TGCAGTGCTGAAGGACGAGATACGCAGTATTTT
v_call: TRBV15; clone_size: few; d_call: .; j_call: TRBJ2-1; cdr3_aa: CATSRRGDEQFF; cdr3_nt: TGTGCCACCAGCAGAAGGGGTGATGAGCAGTTCTTC
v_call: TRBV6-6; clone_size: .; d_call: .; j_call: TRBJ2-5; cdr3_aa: CASRRSWETQYF; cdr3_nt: TGTGCCAGCAGGAGGTCCTGGGAGACCCAGTACTTC
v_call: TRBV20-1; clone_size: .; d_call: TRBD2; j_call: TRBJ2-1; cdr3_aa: CSARPTSGGAFVNEQFF; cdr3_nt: TGCAGTGCTAGACCTACTTCCGGGGGGGCCTTCGTCAATGAGCAGTTCTTC
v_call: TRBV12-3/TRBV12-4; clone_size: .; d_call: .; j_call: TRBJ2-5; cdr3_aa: CASTPPERTDNEQYF; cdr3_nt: TGTGCCAGCACTCCCCCTGAGCGGACAGACAATGAGCAGTACTTC
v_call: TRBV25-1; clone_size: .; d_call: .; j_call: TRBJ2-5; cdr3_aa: CASSDGGWTETQYF; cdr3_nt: TGTGCCAGCAGTGACGGAGGTTGGACAGAGACCCAGTACTTC
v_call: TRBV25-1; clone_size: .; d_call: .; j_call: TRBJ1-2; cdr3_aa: CASLQDYYGYTF; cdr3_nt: TGTGCCAGCCTACAAGATTACTATGGCTACACCTTC
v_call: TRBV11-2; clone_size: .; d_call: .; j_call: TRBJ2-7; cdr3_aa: CASSKKPDTSYEQYF; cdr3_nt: TGTGCCAGCAGCAAAAAGCCGGACACATCCTACGAGCAGTACTTC
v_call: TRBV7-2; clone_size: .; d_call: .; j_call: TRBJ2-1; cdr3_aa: CASRWLEAGEQFF; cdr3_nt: TGTGCCAGCAGGTGGTTGGAGGCGGGAGAGCAGTTCTTC
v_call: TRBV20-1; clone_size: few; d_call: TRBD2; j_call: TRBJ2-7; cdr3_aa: CSARSSGNAYEQYF; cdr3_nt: TGCAGTGCTAGGTCGAGCGGGAACGCCTACGAGCAGTACTTC
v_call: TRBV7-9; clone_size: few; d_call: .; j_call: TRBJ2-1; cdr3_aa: CASSSETVVRAYNEQFF; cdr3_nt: TGTGCCAGCAGCTCCGAAACGGTCGTCCGGGCCTACAATGAGCAGTTCTTC
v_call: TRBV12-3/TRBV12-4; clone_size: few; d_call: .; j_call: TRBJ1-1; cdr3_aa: CASRPGQPNTEAFF; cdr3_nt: TGTGCCAGCAGGCCGGGACAACCGAACACTGAAGCTTTCTTT
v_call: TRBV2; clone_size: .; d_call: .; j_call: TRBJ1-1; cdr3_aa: CASSVPREAFF; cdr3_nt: TGTGCCAGCAGTGTTCCCCGAGAAGCTTTCTTT
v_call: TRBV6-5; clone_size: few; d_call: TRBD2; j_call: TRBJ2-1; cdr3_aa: CASSPGTSVFNEQFF; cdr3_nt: TGTGCCAGCAGCCCCGGGACTAGCGTTTTCAATGAGCAGTTCTTC
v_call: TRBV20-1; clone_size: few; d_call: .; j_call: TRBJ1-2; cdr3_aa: CSANPPGAYGYTF; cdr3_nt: TGCAGTGCTAACCCTCCCGGGGCATATGGCTACACCTTC
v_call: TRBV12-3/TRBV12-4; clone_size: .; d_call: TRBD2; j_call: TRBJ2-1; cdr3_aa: CASSPGLAGGQNEQFF; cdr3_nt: TGTGCCAGCAGTCCCGGACTAGCGGGGGGGCAAAATGAGCAGTTCTTC
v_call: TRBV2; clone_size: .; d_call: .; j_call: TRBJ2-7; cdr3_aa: CASKIGLYNEQYF; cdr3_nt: TGTGCCAGCAAAATTGGACTGTACAATGAGCAGTACTTC
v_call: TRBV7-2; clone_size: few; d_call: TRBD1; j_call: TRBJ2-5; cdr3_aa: CASSVARDSLTQYF; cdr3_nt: TGTGCCAGCAGCGTGGCCAGGGACAGTTTAACCCAGTACTTC
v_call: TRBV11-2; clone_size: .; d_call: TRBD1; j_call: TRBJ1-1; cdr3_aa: CASSLVGQGASEAFF; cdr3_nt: TGTGCCAGCAGCTTAGTAGGGCAGGGGGCATCTGAAGCTTTCTTT